Listed here is a single T cell receptor beta chain. Its antigen is undetermined. This sample is part of a study of PD-1 blockade in classical Hodgkin lymphoma. Time point indicated: cycle 4 day 1 (C4D1), after more than five weeks of nivolumab. Every one of the patients relapsed after autologous stem cell transplantation (brentuximab vedotin exposure was variable). V was pared by 6 bases and J by 0 bases, with 13 bases between. This CDR3 contains 15 residues. The V gene's germline CDR1 is MNHNY and CDR2 SVGAGI (reference sequence). The assay was immunoSEQ multiplex PCR, and TCRdb's table has in-frame clones only and misses some. Among 100,000 or so clones listed, around nine tenths were seen once. Study-level points and caveats: Significantly greater TCR diversity emerged by C4D1 in CD4+ cells but not CD8+ cells. The causes of the repertoire differences, possibly disease activity or prior therapy, remain undefined. Lower baseline TCR diversity marked trial partial responders and progressors. Nivolumab initiated under 1 year post-ASCT led to patient exclusion.

The V gene is TRBV6-6, the J gene TRBJ2-3; D may be TRBD2 (5 bases). This sequence was found in a human donor with classical Hodgkin lymphoma. This specimen was peripheral blood mononuclear cells (PBMCs), taken before the fourth cycle of nivolumab. Here the CDR3 reads CASSPGAASTDTQYF. The CDR3 nucleotides read TGTGCCAGCAGCCCTGGAGCGGCAAGCACAGATACGCAGTATTTT.